One and the same sample provided the 21 T cell receptor beta chains below, sequenced in a study of PD-1 blockade in classical Hodgkin lymphoma. Assay used: immunoSEQ multiplex PCR; TCRdb lists only in-frame clones, some missing. The sample yields some 9,700 clones, roughly 85% seen once. The time point denotes: cycle 4 day 1 (C4D1), after 5 to 7 weeks of nivolumab. Every one of the patients relapsed after autologous stem cell transplantation (brentuximab vedotin exposure was variable). The sample consisted of peripheral blood mononuclear cells (PBMCs), taken before the fourth cycle of nivolumab. These receptors were obtained from a human donor with classical Hodgkin lymphoma.

V and J are TRBV6-6 and TRBJ1-4, with D unresolved. Germline loops: CDR1 MNHNY, CDR2 SVGAGI (reference sequence). V gave up 4 bases and J gave up 2 bases, with 14 bases separating them. There are 16 residues in the CDR3. The CDR3 here is CASSFVRVATNEKLFF. CDR3 coding DNA: TGTGCCAGCAGTTTCGTAAGGGTGGCGACTAATGAAAAACTGTTTTTT.

The chain uses TRBV7-9 and TRBJ2-1; D is uncertain. The length of the CDR3 is 16 residues. Germline CDR1 and CDR2: SEHNR and FQNEAQ (reference sequence). V shed 2 bases and J shed 0 bases, with 11 bases lying between them. CDR3 bases: TGTGCCAGCAGCTTAATTCTCACCAGCTCCTACAATGAGCAGTTCTTC. Residues: CASSLILTSSYNEQFF.

The gene calls are TRBV6-1 and TRBJ2-1; a possible D gene is TRBD2 (5 bases). This CDR3 is 12 amino acids long. CDR1 is MNHNS, CDR2 SASEGT, per germline. V shed 6 bases and J shed 8 bases, with 11 bases lying between them. CDR3 protein: CASSPAEDEQFF. The DNA for the CDR3 is TGTGCCAGCAGCCCCGCGGAGGATGAGCAGTTCTTC.

The chain has TRBV2 and TRBJ1-1; TRBD1 might be the D (5 bases). Per germline, CDR1 SNHLY and CDR2 FYNNEI. V lost 4 bases to trimming and J lost 11 bases, with 11 bases between them. The CDR3 is 11 amino acids. The CDR3 sequence is CASSVGGDAFF. The CDR3, as DNA: TGTGCCAGCAGTGTTGGGGGGGATGCTTTCTTT.

The chain joins TRBV7-6 to TRBJ2-3, with D possibly called TRBD1 or TRBD2 (5 bases each). The ends were cut back, 5 bases at V and 4 bases at J, with 13 bases in the middle. There are 14 residues in the CDR3. Germline V gene lookup returns CDR1 SGHVS and CDR2 FNYEAQ. CDR3 residues: CASSRARDADTQYF. The CDR3 DNA is TGTGCCAGCAGCCGAGCCAGGGACGCAGATACGCAGTATTTT.

V gene TRBV18 combines with J gene TRBJ2-7; D is uncertain. The CDR3 spans 12 residues. V was clipped by 2 bases and J by 5 bases, with 7 bases between them. CDR1 KGHSH and CDR2 LQKENI come from the germline V gene. CDR3 sequence (DNA): TGTGCCAGCTCACCAGAAAGGAACGAGCAGTACTTC. This gives the protein CASSPERNEQYF.

The rearrangement links TRBV29-1 to TRBJ2-3, with 9 bases lining up with TRBD1. CDR1 is SQVTM, CDR2 ANQGSEA, per germline. The V gene end was trimmed by 4 bases and the J gene end by 1 base; junction bases not matched to a gene: 6. This CDR3 is 15 amino acids long. In nucleotides, the CDR3 is TGCAGCGTTGGAACAGGGGGCAGGGGCACAGATACGCAGTATTTT. It codes for CSVGTGGRGTDTQYF.

This clone was seen once. The chain employs TRBV6-5 and TRBJ1-1; D unclear. CDR3 length: 16 residues. V was cut by 3 bases and J by 2 bases, with 16 bases left in between. CDR1 and CDR2 (germline): MNHEY, SVGAGI. In DNA, the CDR3 is TGTGCCAGCAGTTATCGGCTCGTTAGGCAAAACACTGAAGCTTTCTTT. Amino acid sequence: CASSYRLVRQNTEAFF.

This clone was counted between two and nine times. J is TRBJ1-1 and V is TRBV28; D gene uncertain. Germline CDR1 and CDR2: MDHEN and SYDVKM. The length of the CDR3 is 11 residues. V was cut by 7 bases and J by 1 base, with 4 bases left in between. The CDR3, as DNA: TGTGCCAGCAAGAGGAACACTGAAGCTTTCTTT. Its translation is CASKRNTEAFF.

The rearrangement joins TRBV5-1 to TRBJ2-1, with TRBD2 as a possible D gene (6 bases). The CDR3 loop spans 17 amino acids. Trimming stripped 1 base from V and 4 bases from J, with 18 bases between. Germline-derived CDR1 and CDR2 are SGHRS and YFSETQ. In nucleotides, the CDR3 is TGCGCCAGCAGCTTGACCCTGACTGGCGGGGCATACAATGAGCAGTTCTTC. This sequence encodes CASSLTLTGGAYNEQFF.

The J gene is TRBJ2-7, the V gene TRBV5-4; the D gene could be TRBD1 or TRBD2 (5 bases each). Trimming left V 4 bases short and J 2 bases short, with 10 bases between. There are 13 residues in the CDR3. Germline lookup yields CDR1 SGHNT and CDR2 YYREEE (reference sequence). CDR3 sequence: CASSPGATYEQYF. Here the CDR3 DNA reads TGTGCCAGCAGCCCCGGGGCGACCTACGAGCAGTACTTC.

The chain employs TRBV5-6 and TRBJ1-1; D possibly corresponds to TRBD1 (5 bases). The CDR3 is made up of 15 amino acids. V was shortened by 0 bases and J by 4 bases, with 13 bases between the two germline ends. Germline V CDR1 and CDR2: SGHDT, YYEEEE. The CDR3 nucleotides read TGTGCCAGCAGCTTGGCCCTTGGGGGTGGCACTGAAGCTTTCTTT. This encodes CASSLALGGGTEAFF. The full variable domain, completed using reference TRBV5-6 and TRBJ1-1, is DAGVTQSPTHLIKTRGQQVTLRCSPKSGHDTVSWYQQALGQGPQFIFQYYEEEERQRGNFPDRFSGHQFPNYSSELNVNALLLGDSALYLCASSLALGGGTEAFFGQGTRLTVV.

This clone came up a few times. The junction differs from germline at one of its ends, possibly a read error. The V and J genes are TRBV4-1 and TRBJ1-5; TRBD1 aligns across 8 bases. Germline CDR1 and CDR2: MGHRA and YSYEKL. This CDR3 region has 13 residues. CDR3 sequence reads: CASSEDRGQPQHF. CDR3 sequence (DNA): TGCGCCAGCAGCGAAGACAGGGGTCAGCCCCAGCATTTT.

CDR3 amino acids: CASSQHNLGEQYF. CDR3 in DNA: TGTGCCAGCAGCCAACATAATTTAGGCGAGCAGTACTTC. V and J are TRBV7-8 and TRBJ2-7; no clear D. Germline V gene sequence: CDR1 SGHVS, CDR2 FQNEAQ. V lost 5 bases to trimming and J lost 6 bases, with 14 bases between them. This CDR3 spans 13 amino acids.

The chain links TRBV5-4 to TRBJ1-2; unclear D gene. CDR3 length equals 14 residues. Germline V gene sequence: CDR1 SGHNT, CDR2 YYREEE (reference sequence). Trimming cost V 2 bases and J 2 bases, with 10 bases left between them. Here the CDR3 reads CASSFRMKNYGYTF. CDR3 nucleotides: TGTGCCAGCAGCTTCAGGATGAAGAACTATGGCTACACCTTC.

This clone was observed once. The V and J genes are TRBV25-1 and TRBJ2-2; 8 nucleotides agree with TRBD2. Germline V lookup: CDR1 MGHDK, CDR2 SYGVNS. Germline trimming cut 5 bases from V and 6 bases from J; bases unmatched to any gene: 5. This CDR3 contains 14 residues. The CDR3 region is CASSPGGVAGELFF. CDR3 in DNA: TGTGCCAGCAGTCCCGGGGGGGTCGCCGGGGAGCTGTTTTTT.

This clone occurred once. CDR3 sequence: CSVVDYEQYF. In DNA, the CDR3 is TGCAGCGTTGTTGACTACGAGCAGTACTTC. This chain uses TRBV29-1 with TRBJ2-7; no firm D call. In germline, CDR1 is SQVTM, CDR2 ANQGSEA. The V end lost 4 bases, the J end lost 3 bases, and 4 bases lay between the germline ends. The CDR3 spans 10 residues.

The chain combines TRBV15 with TRBJ2-1, with D unresolved. Trimming removed 6 bases at V and 6 bases at J, with 9 bases between. The CDR3 runs to 12 residues. Germline values: CDR1 LNHNV, CDR2 YYDKDF (reference sequence). CDR3 region: CATRFRSNEQFF. The CDR3 DNA reads TGTGCCACCAGATTTCGCAGCAATGAGCAGTTCTTC.

The chain is built from TRBV6-5 and TRBJ1-2, with TRBD1 identical over 7 bases. V shed 2 bases and J 4 bases; nucleotides not matched to a gene: 7. Germline V CDR1 and CDR2: MNHEY, SVGAGI. The CDR3 is 15 residues long. CDR3 nucleotides: TGTGCCAGCAGTTACACGGGACAGACCCTCTATGGCTACACCTTC. It yields the protein CASSYTGQTLYGYTF.

This clone came up once. The same CDR3 also results from other DNA sequences found in this sample. The CDR3 region has the DNA TGTGCCAGCAGTTACCGGAGCTCTGGAAACACCATATATTTT. Amino acid sequence: CASSYRSSGNTIYF. The genes are TRBV6-5 and TRBJ1-3; D ambiguous. CDR1 and CDR2 (germline): MNHEY, SVGAGI. The V end lost 2 bases, the J end lost 0 bases, and 5 bases lay between the germline ends. This CDR3 comprises 14 residues.

The chain couples TRBV7-3 to TRBJ2-3; TRBD2 aligns across 9 bases. This CDR3 region has 15 residues. The V and J ends lost 2 bases and 5 bases, in that order; junction bases with no gene match: 5. Germline CDR1 reads SGHTA; CDR2 reads FQGTGA. CDR3 sequence: CASSLAGGQRDTQYF. The CDR3 DNA sequence: TGTGCCAGCAGCTTAGCGGGGGGGCAAAGAGATACGCAGTATTTT.